This note documents a single TCR beta chain sequence. What it binds is unknown. This entry belongs to a study of PD-1 blockade in classical Hodgkin lymphoma. Study-level points and caveats: The study found complete responders had baseline diversity similar to newly diagnosed patients. A significant rise in TCR diversity was seen by C4D1 for CD4+ cells but not for CD8+ cells.

The method was immunoSEQ multiplex PCR; TCRdb's version includes in-frame clones alone and lacks a portion of them. The data show tens of thousands of clones, about three quarters seen once. Time point given: cycle 4 day 1 (C4D1), after 5 to 7 weeks of nivolumab. Exposure to brentuximab vedotin varied, and each patient had relapsed following autologous stem cell transplantation. CDR3 length: 14 residues. With 1 base removed from V and 4 bases from J, the gap between germline ends came to 8 bases. Germline V gene data show CDR1 as SEHNR and CDR2 as FQNEAQ (reference sequence). Specimen: peripheral blood mononuclear cells (PBMCs), collected before the fourth cycle of nivolumab. The rearrangement uses TRBV7-9 and TRBJ2-1; D call uncertain. This sequence originates from a human donor with classical Hodgkin lymphoma. DNA for the CDR3: TGTGCCAGCAGCTTAGTGGCGGATTACAATGAGCAGTTCTTC. It codes for CASSLVADYNEQFF.